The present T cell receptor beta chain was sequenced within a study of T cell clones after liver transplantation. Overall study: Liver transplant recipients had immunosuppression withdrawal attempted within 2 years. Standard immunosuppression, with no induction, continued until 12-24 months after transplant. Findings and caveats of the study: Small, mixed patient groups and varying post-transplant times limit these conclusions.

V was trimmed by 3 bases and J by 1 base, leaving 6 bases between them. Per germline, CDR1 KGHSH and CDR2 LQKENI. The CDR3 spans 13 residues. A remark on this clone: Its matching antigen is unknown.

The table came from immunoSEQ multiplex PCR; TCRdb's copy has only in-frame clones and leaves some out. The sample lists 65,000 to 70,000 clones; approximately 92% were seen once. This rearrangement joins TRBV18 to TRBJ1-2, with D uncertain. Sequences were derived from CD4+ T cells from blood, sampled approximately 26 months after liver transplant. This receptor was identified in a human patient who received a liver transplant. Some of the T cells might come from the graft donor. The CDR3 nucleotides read TGTGCCAGCTCACCGGGCAGTAACTATGGCTACACCTTC. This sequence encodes CASSPGSNYGYTF. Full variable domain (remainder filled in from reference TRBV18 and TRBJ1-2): NAGVMQNPRHLVRRRGQEARLRCSPMKGHSHVYWYRQLPEEGLKFMVYLQKENIIDESGMPKERFSAEFPKEGPSILRIQQVVRGDSAAYFCASSPGSNYGYTFGSGTRLTVV.